The rows below give T cell receptor beta chains drawn from one sample of a study of T-cell reconstitution after alpha-beta-depleted transplantation in children. TCRdb ran MiXCR on the PCR reads and lists one entry per CDR3 protein. The sample shows around 92,000 distinct CDR3 sequences, more than 9% of them seen only once. The specimen was PBMCs from the stem cell graft donor, collected from the stem cell graft. The receptors derive from a human donor who donated a stem cell graft to a child with inherited bone marrow failure. The CDR3 runs from the conserved cysteine through the conserved F or W. D genes are given only for firm matches. The size entry is marked missing in some rows and otherwise reads once, few, many or a size class.

V	D	J	size	CDR3	DNA
TRBV20-1	TRBD2	TRBJ2-1	many	CSASGPFSGSNEQFF	TGCAGTGCTAGCGGGCCTTTTAGCGGGAGTAATGAGCAGTTCTTC
TRBV7-2	TRBD2	TRBJ2-5	few	CASSSGLHQETQYF	TGTGCCAGCAGCTCGGGACTACACCAAGAGACCCAGTACTTC
TRBV5-1	.	TRBJ2-3	many	CASSLGSKEDTQYF	TGCGCCAGCAGCCTGGGCTCAAAGGAAGATACGCAGTATTTT
TRBV20-1	.	TRBJ1-1	many	CSAREQSLTEAFF	TGCAGTGCTAGAGAACAGTCTTTGACTGAAGCTTTCTTT
TRBV7-9	.	TRBJ2-6	many	CASSPQLGGANVLTF	TGTGCCAGCAGCCCCCAATTAGGCGGGGCCAACGTCCTGACTTTC
TRBV18	.	TRBJ2-7	many	CASSLWTDYEQYF	TGTGCCAGCTCCCTTTGGACCGACTACGAGCAGTACTTC
TRBV7-9	.	TRBJ1-1	many	CASSFTANTEAFF	TGTGCCAGCAGCTTTACCGCTAACACTGAAGCTTTCTTT
TRBV29-1	TRBD1	TRBJ2-7	.	CSVAGGYEQYF	TGCAGCGTGGCAGGGGGCTACGAGCAGTACTTC
TRBV4-3	.	TRBJ2-7	many	CASSQGTSAYEQYF	TGCGCCAGCAGCCAAGGGACATCTGCCTACGAGCAGTACTTC
TRBV28	.	TRBJ2-7	many	CASSLVREQYF	TGTGCCAGCAGTTTAGTTCGCGAGCAGTACTTC
TRBV29-1	TRBD1	TRBJ1-1	many	CSVGRDSMNTEAFF	TGCAGCGTTGGACGGGACAGCATGAACACTGAAGCTTTCTTT
TRBV4-1	.	TRBJ1-5	many	CASSPGAGGLGNQPQHF	TGCGCCAGCAGCCCGGGGGCGGGGGGGCTTGGCAATCAGCCCCAGCATTTT
TRBV7-3	.	TRBJ1-1	many	CASSLTSGDTEAFF	TGTGCCAGCAGCTTAACGTCGGGGGACACTGAAGCTTTCTTT
TRBV27	TRBD1	TRBJ1-1	many	CASSPFRQGLTEAFF	TGTGCCAGCAGTCCTTTCCGACAGGGACTCACTGAAGCTTTCTTT
TRBV9	.	TRBJ2-2	many	CASSPAIHGDSGELFF	TGTGCCAGCAGCCCCGCGATCCACGGGGATTCCGGGGAGCTGTTTTTT
TRBV7-6	.	TRBJ2-7	.	CASSLRTGTYEQYF	TGTGCCAGCAGCTTAAGAACCGGAACCTACGAGCAGTACTTC
TRBV20-1	.	TRBJ2-7	many	CSARIPDSAYEQYF	TGCAGTGCTAGGATACCAGACAGTGCTTACGAGCAGTACTTC
TRBV19	TRBD2	TRBJ2-5	many	CASSPRLAGAETQYF	TGTGCCAGTAGTCCCCGACTAGCGGGGGCGGAGACCCAGTACTTC
TRBV19	.	TRBJ2-5	many	CASSISPPNSETQYF	TGTGCCAGTAGTATAAGTCCGCCAAACTCGGAGACCCAGTACTTC
TRBV7-2	.	TRBJ2-4	many	CASQLRAKNIQYF	TGTGCCAGCCAGCTTCGGGCCAAAAACATTCAGTACTTC
TRBV29-1	.	TRBJ1-1	.	CSGDTGRTEAFF	TGCAGCGGCGATACAGGGCGCACTGAAGCTTTCTTT
TRBV10-3	TRBD1	TRBJ2-7	many	CAIGGTGPYEQYF	TGTGCCATCGGGGGGACAGGCCCCTACGAGCAGTACTTC
TRBV11-2	TRBD2	TRBJ2-7	many	CASSSPSLAGGYEQYF	TGTGCCAGCAGCTCCCCGTCTTTAGCGGGAGGCTACGAGCAGTACTTC
TRBV6-5	TRBD2	TRBJ2-7	many	CASTYSGTGEQYF	TGTGCCAGCACCTATAGCGGGACTGGCGAGCAGTACTTC
TRBV20-1	.	TRBJ2-7	many	CSAREVSPYEQYF	TGCAGTGCTAGAGAAGTTAGCCCCTACGAGCAGTACTTC
TRBV7-6	TRBD2	TRBJ2-3	few	CASSPGLAGGLADTQYF	TGTGCCAGCAGCCCCGGACTAGCGGGGGGGCTAGCAGATACGCAGTATTTT
TRBV28	.	TRBJ2-7	many	CASSHPSRDPYEQYF	TGTGCCAGCAGCCACCCTAGCAGGGATCCCTACGAGCAGTACTTC
TRBV6-5	.	TRBJ2-2	many	CASSPKGDWRAGELFF	TGTGCCAGCAGCCCTAAAGGAGATTGGAGAGCCGGGGAGCTGTTTTTT
TRBV18	TRBD1	TRBJ1-1	many	CASSPRDGFRTGKSEAFF	TGTGCCAGCTCACCACGGGACGGATTCCGGACAGGAAAATCTGAAGCTTTCTTT
TRBV6-1	.	TRBJ2-7	.	CASRKLRDSFYEQYF	TGTGCCAGCAGAAAACTACGGGACTCCTTCTACGAGCAGTACTTC
TRBV20-1	.	TRBJ2-1	many	CSARPRGGPWNEQFF	TGCAGTGCTAGACCTCGAGGGGGTCCCTGGAATGAGCAGTTCTTC
TRBV6-2/TRBV6-3	TRBD1	TRBJ2-2	many	CASKRGQAAGELFF	TGTGCCAGCAAAAGGGGGCAGGCTGCCGGGGAGCTGTTTTTT
TRBV5-1	.	TRBJ1-1	many	CASSEGVWMNTEAFF	TGCGCCAGCAGCGAAGGGGTCTGGATGAACACTGAAGCTTTCTTT
TRBV4-1	TRBD2	TRBJ2-7	many	CASSPRGPRTSGTYEQYF	TGCGCCAGCAGCCCCAGAGGTCCTCGAACTAGCGGGACCTACGAGCAGTACTTC
TRBV20-1	.	TRBJ2-3	many	CSAELGKEQYF	TGCAGTGCTGAACTGGGGAAAGAGCAGTATTTT
TRBV28	.	TRBJ2-7	few	CASTLEAGSYEQYF	TGTGCCAGCACCCTTGAGGCAGGGTCCTACGAGCAGTACTTC
TRBV7-2	.	TRBJ2-3	many	CASSLRAPASDTQYF	TGTGCCAGCAGCTTAAGGGCACCCGCGTCGGATACGCAGTATTTT
TRBV29-1	.	TRBJ2-7	.	CSVEVGGAYEQYF	TGCAGCGTTGAGGTAGGAGGGGCCTACGAGCAGTACTTC
TRBV5-6	TRBD1	TRBJ2-1	many	CASSQRDRGPYNEQFF	TGTGCCAGCAGCCAAAGGGACAGGGGACCCTACAATGAGCAGTTCTTC
TRBV5-1	TRBD1	TRBJ2-2	many	CASSPLGQGNTGELFF	TGCGCCAGCAGCCCGCTCGGACAGGGGAACACCGGGGAGCTGTTTTTT
TRBV29-1	.	TRBJ2-7	many	CSVEAQTYEQYF	TGCAGCGTTGAAGCACAGACATACGAGCAGTACTTC
TRBV6-1	TRBD1	TRBJ2-2	.	CASSKGGSNTGELFF	TGTGCCAGCAGTAAAGGGGGCTCAAACACCGGGGAGCTGTTTTTT